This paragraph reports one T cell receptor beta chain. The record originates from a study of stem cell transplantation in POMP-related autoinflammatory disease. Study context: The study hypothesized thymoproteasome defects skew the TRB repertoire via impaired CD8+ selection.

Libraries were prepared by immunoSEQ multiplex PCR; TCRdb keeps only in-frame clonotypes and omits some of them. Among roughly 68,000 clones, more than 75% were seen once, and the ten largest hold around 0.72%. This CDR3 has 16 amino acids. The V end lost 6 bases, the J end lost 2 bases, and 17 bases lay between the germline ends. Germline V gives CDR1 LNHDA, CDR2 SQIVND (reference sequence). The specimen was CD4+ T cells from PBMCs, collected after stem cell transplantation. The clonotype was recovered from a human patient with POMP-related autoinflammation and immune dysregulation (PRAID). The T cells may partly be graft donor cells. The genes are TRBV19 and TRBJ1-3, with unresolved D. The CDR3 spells CASSTRFAYAGNTIYF. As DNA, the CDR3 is TGTGCCAGTAGCACCCGGTTCGCATACGCTGGAAACACCATATATTTT. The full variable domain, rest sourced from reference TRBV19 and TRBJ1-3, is DGGITQSPKYLFRKEGQNVTLSCEQNLNHDAMYWYRQDPGQGLRLIYYSQIVNDFQKGDIAEGYSVSREKKESFPLTVTSAQKNPTAFYLCASSTRFAYAGNTIYFGEGSWLTVV.